Listed below are T cell receptor beta chains from one sample, sequenced in a study of control samples from healthy donors and cancer patients. The table came from immunoSEQ multiplex PCR; TCRdb's copy has only in-frame clones and leaves some out. Altogether approximately 100,000 clones are present, about nine tenths being singletons, with the ten largest covering 3.5% to 4.5%. Sequencing used blood. Receptors originate from a woman aged 18 to 35 in good health. Each CDR3 is given with its conserved first and last residue. The D gene is left open where the match is weak. Clone size is given for some rows only: seen once, a few or many times, or a class if the clone is expanded.

d_call: TRBD1; j_call: TRBJ1-4; v_call: TRBV6-5; clone_size: -; cdr3_nt: TGTGCCACCCGGACAGGGGTAGAAAAACTGTTTTTT; cdr3_aa: CATRTGVEKLFF
d_call: TRBD1; j_call: TRBJ1-5; v_call: TRBV7-6; clone_size: -; cdr3_nt: TGTGCCAGCAGCGCGGTATTAACAGGGGGCAATCAGCCCCAGCATTTT; cdr3_aa: CASSAVLTGGNQPQHF
d_call: TRBD2; j_call: TRBJ2-1; v_call: TRBV7-2; clone_size: -; cdr3_nt: TGTGCCAGCAGCTCCTTAAGCCTAGCGGGGGGGCTCCACAATGAGCAGTTCTTC; cdr3_aa: CASSSLSLAGGLHNEQFF
d_call: -; j_call: TRBJ2-5; v_call: TRBV4-2; clone_size: -; cdr3_nt: TGTGCCAGCAGCCAAGACAGGGGCCAGGGCCAAGAGACCCAGTACTTC; cdr3_aa: CASSQDRGQGQETQYF
d_call: TRBD2; j_call: TRBJ2-2; v_call: TRBV2; clone_size: once; cdr3_nt: TGTGCCAGCAGTGGGGGGACTAGGAACACCGGGGAGCTGTTTTTT; cdr3_aa: CASSGGTRNTGELFF
d_call: -; j_call: TRBJ1-5; v_call: TRBV7-9; clone_size: -; cdr3_nt: TGTGCCAGCAGCTTCTCTTTAGGCAATCAGCCCCAGCATTTT; cdr3_aa: CASSFSLGNQPQHF
d_call: TRBD1; j_call: TRBJ1-2; v_call: TRBV4-1; clone_size: -; cdr3_nt: TGCGCCAGCAGCCAAGAAGGACAGGCGGATGGCTACACCTTC; cdr3_aa: CASSQEGQADGYTF
d_call: TRBD1; j_call: TRBJ1-2; v_call: TRBV5-5; clone_size: -; cdr3_nt: TGTGCCAGCAGCTCTACCACAGGGGACTATGGCTACACCTTC; cdr3_aa: CASSSTTGDYGYTF
d_call: -; j_call: TRBJ1-2; v_call: TRBV29-1; clone_size: -; cdr3_nt: TGCAGCGTTGTCCTGCAGGGTCACTATGGCTACACCTTC; cdr3_aa: CSVVLQGHYGYTF
d_call: -; j_call: TRBJ2-6; v_call: TRBV27; clone_size: -; cdr3_nt: TGTGCCAGTCAGGGACGACTCTCCTCTGGGGCCAACGTCCTGACTTTC; cdr3_aa: CASQGRLSSGANVLTF
d_call: TRBD1; j_call: TRBJ2-4; v_call: TRBV5-1; clone_size: -; cdr3_nt: TGCGCCAGCAGCCGGAATTGGGACAGGGAAAACATTCAGTACTTC; cdr3_aa: CASSRNWDRENIQYF
d_call: TRBD2; j_call: TRBJ2-4; v_call: TRBV9; clone_size: -; cdr3_nt: TGTGCCAGCAGCGTAAATAGCGGGTGGGGTATGGGAAACATTCAGTACTTC; cdr3_aa: CASSVNSGWGMGNIQYF
d_call: -; j_call: TRBJ2-7; v_call: TRBV7-8; clone_size: -; cdr3_nt: TGTGCCAGCAGCGCCCAGGTTCCCGCCTACGAGCAGTACTTC; cdr3_aa: CASSAQVPAYEQYF
d_call: -; j_call: TRBJ1-3; v_call: TRBV24-1; clone_size: once; cdr3_nt: TGTGCCACCAGTACAACCGCCGGGGGCGACACCATATATTTT; cdr3_aa: CATSTTAGGDTIYF